The clone carrying this TCR beta chain was seen a handful of times. Its antigen is still unknown. The data were taken from a study of cytomegalovirus exposure and HLA in healthy donors. In the study overall: In an earlier analysis, almost 120 million unique TCR beta sequences were found from some 180 million T cells. Study conclusions and caveats: Within a later analysis, the majority of CMV-associated TCR beta chains appeared HLA-restricted. Common viral pathogens were later found to be apparently linked to several of the most significant clusters.

CDR1 and CDR2 from the germline V gene are SGHRS and YFSETQ. Trimming took off 4 bases at V and 3 bases at J, with 14 bases between the two ends. The CDR3 extends over 15 amino acids. Primers for the PCR totalled 60 Vbeta and 13 Jbeta. Clones were read by immunoSEQ multiplex PCR, and TCRdb kept only the in-frame ones, dropping some. The sample has over 150,000 clones; about 80% are singletons. This chain uses TRBV5-1 with TRBJ1-5; TRBD1 is a possible D gene (6 bases). Material for sequencing was PBMCs. This TCR was recovered from a man aged 25-45 years in good health and CMV-seronegative. CDR3 nucleotide sequence: TGCGCCAGCAGCACCACGGGGGGCCTCAATCAGCCCCAGCATTTT. Amino acid sequence: CASSTTGGLNQPQHF.